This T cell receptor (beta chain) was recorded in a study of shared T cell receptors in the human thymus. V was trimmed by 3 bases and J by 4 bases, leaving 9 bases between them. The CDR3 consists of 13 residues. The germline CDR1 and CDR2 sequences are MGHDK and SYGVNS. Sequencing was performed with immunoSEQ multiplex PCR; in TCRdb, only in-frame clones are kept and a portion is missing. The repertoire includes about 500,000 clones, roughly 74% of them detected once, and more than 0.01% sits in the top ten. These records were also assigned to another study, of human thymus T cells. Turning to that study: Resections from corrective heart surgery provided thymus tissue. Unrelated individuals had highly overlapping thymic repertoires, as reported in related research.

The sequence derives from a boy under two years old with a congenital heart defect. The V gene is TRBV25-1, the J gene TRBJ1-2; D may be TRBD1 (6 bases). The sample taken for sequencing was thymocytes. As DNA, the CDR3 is TGTGCCAGCAGTGAGGGGGCCCGCTATGGCTACACCTTC. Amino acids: CASSEGARYGYTF.